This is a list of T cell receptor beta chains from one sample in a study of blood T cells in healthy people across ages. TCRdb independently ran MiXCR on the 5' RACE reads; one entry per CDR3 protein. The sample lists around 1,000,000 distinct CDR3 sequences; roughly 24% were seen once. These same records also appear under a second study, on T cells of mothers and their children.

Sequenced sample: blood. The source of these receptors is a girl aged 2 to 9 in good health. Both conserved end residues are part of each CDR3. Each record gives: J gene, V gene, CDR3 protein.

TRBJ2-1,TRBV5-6,CASSLERGRVSYNEQFF
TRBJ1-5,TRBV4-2,CASSHDRGEQPQHF
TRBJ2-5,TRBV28,CASSLLFGRGKETQYF
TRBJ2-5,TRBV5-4,CASSLDPTEETQYF
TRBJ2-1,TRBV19,CASSIGLAGVPYNEQFF
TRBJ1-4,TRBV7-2,CASSQDRDNEKLFF
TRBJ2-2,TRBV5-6,CASSYGHLPATGELFF
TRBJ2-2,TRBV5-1,CARAVPSGKSNGELFF
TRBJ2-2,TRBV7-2,CASSLKSAITGELFF
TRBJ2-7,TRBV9,CASSVAPSGGHEQYF
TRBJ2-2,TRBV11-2,CASNEFGGTRRTTGELFF
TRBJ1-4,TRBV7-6,CASSPYDSLGKLFF
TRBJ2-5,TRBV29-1,CSDRTDQETQYF
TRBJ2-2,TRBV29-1,CSVWGSNTGELFF
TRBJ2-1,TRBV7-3,CASSLGSPGEGTYNEQFF
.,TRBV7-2,CVSSWTVEISYEQYF
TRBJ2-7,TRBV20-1,CSAWTSGRPYEQYF
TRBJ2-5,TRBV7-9,CASSDRDQQGTQYF
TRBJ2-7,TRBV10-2,CASRGLSVGYEQYF
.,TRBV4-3,CASSQAADLYNEQFF
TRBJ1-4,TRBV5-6,CASSLEQGMKLFF
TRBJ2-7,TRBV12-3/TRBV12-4,CASSPGLGGEQYF
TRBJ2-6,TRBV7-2,CASSLRQGPRSGANVLTF
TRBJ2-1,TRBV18,CASTWGRLNEQFF
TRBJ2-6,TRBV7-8,CASSPHGANVLTF
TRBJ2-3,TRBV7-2,CASSLELAGPPDAQYF
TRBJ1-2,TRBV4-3,CASSQELDLNYGYTF
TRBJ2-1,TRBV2,CASSELGTSGRHQQFF
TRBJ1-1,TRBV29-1,CSVWDASATEAFF
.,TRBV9,CASSVVEESYEQYF
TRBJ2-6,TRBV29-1,CSVGGVIDSGANVLTF
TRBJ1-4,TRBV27,CASSSRTSLEKLFF
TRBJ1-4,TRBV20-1,CSARLHGLNEKLFF
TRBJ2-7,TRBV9,CASSVVPGLDEQYF
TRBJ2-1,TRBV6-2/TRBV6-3,CASSRNNNEQFF
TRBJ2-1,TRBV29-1,CSVPDVSNEQFF